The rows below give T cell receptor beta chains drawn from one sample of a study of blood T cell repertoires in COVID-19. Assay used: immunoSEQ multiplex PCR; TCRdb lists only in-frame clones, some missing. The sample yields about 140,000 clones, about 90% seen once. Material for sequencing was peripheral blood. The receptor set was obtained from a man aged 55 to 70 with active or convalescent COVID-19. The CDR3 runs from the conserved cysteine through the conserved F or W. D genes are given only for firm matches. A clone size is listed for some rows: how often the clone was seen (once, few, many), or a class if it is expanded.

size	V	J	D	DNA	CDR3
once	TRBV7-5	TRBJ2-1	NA	TGTGCCAGAAGCCCCCGGGACAGAGCCTACAATGAGCAGTTCTTC	CARSPRDRAYNEQFF
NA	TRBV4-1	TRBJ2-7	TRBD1	TGCGCCAGCAGCCAACTAACGCAGGGGGCGCAAAGGTCCGAGCAGTACTTC	CASSQLTQGAQRSEQYF
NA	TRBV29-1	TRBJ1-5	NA	TGCAGCGTTGCCAGAAATAGCAATCAGCCCCAGCATTTT	CSVARNSNQPQHF
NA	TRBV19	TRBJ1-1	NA	TGTGCCAGTAGTATGGTGTCGGGAGCGATGAACACTGAAGCTTTCTTT	CASSMVSGAMNTEAFF
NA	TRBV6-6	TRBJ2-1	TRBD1	TGTGCCAGTATACCTCCGGGACAGCGCTCCTACAATGAGCAGTTCTTC	CASIPPGQRSYNEQFF
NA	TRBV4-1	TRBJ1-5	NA	TGCGCCAGCAGCCATGTTGGACAGTATAGGAGCAATCAGCCCCAGCATTTT	CASSHVGQYRSNQPQHF
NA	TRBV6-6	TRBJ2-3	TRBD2	TGTGCCAGCAGTTACCGGCGGGGGGACACAGATACGCAGTATTTT	CASSYRRGDTDTQYF
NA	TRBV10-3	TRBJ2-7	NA	TGTGCCATCAGTGAGTCGTCAGGAAACTACGAGCAGTACTTC	CAISESSGNYEQYF
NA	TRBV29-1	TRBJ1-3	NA	TGCAGCGTCGTGACAGGCTCTGGAAACACCATATATTTT	CSVVTGSGNTIYF
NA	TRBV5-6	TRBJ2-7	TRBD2	TGTGCCAGCAGTCGGACTAGTTATGCCTACGAGCAGTACTTC	CASSRTSYAYEQYF
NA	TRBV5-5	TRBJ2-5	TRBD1	TGTGCCAGCCAACGCGCTCCTAACAGGGGTGGGGAGACCCAGTACTTC	CASQRAPNRGGETQYF
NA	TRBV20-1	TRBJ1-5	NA	TGCAGTGTTAGTTTAGGGGCGTTTGACAATCAGCCCCAGCATTTT	CSVSLGAFDNQPQHF
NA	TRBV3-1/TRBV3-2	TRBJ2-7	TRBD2	TGTGCCAGCAGCCAGGGACTAGCGGGAGTTGGGGACGAGCAGTACTTC	CASSQGLAGVGDEQYF
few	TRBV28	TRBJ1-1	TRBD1	TGTGCCAGCAGTTCCCCAGGGGGCGCGGGCACTGAAGCTTTCTTT	CASSSPGGAGTEAFF
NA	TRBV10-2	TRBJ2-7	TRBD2	TGCGCCAGCAGTGGGTGGACAGGGTCGACTAGCGGGAGTTTGGGCCACGAGCAGTACTTC	CASSGWTGSTSGSLGHEQYF
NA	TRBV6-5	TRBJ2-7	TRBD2	TGTGCCAGCAGTTACCTGGGGGCTAGCGGGAGCCACGAGCAGTACTTC	CASSYLGASGSHEQYF
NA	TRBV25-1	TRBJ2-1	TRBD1	TGTGCCAGCAGTCGACCTACAGGGGGAAGGAATGAGCAGTTCTTC	CASSRPTGGRNEQFF
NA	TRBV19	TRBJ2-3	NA	TGTGCCAGTAGTCGAACAGAATCCGCCACGGGGACGCAGTATTTT	CASSRTESATGTQYF
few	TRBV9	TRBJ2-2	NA	TGTGCCAGCAGCGTAGCAGGTTGGTGGGGGGCGAACACCGGGGAGCTGTTTTTT	CASSVAGWWGANTGELFF
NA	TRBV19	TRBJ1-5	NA	TGTGCCAGTAGGCTCGGGATTCAGCCCCAGCATTTT	CASRLGIQPQHF
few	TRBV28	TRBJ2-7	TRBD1	TGTGCCAGCAGGAACAGGGGCTACGAGCAGTACTTC	CASRNRGYEQYF
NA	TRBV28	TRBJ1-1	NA	TGTGCCAGCAGTTTGGGTGCAGGGCGCATGAACACTGAAGCTTTCTTT	CASSLGAGRMNTEAFF
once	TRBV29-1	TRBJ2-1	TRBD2	TGCAGCGTCGGGAGGACTCTAGAGCAGTTCTTC	CSVGRTLEQFF
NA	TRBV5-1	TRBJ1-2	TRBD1	TGCGCCAGCAGCTTGAGACAGGGAGACTATGGCTACACCTTC	CASSLRQGDYGYTF
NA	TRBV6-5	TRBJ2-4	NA	TGTGCCACCCAGGGCTCGACCAAAAACATTCAGTACTTC	CATQGSTKNIQYF
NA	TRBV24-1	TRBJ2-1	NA	TGTGCCACCAGTGATTTGCAGGGAGGGCAGTTCTTC	CATSDLQGGQFF
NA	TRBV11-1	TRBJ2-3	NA	TGTGCCAGCAGCTTGCAGGGGACGCAGTATTTT	CASSLQGTQYF
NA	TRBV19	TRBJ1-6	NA	TGTGCCAGTAGTATAGCCGGGAGTCGCTCACCCCTCCACTTT	CASSIAGSRSPLHF
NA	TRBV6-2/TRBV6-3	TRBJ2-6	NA	TGTGCCAGCAGTTACCAAGGACAGAGCTCTGGGGCCAACGTCCTGACTTTC	CASSYQGQSSGANVLTF
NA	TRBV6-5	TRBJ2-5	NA	TGTGCCAGCAGTTACAGGGGCGAAGAGACCCAGTACTTC	CASSYRGEETQYF
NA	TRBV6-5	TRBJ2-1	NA	TGTGCCAGCAGTTCCGCTAGCTCCCTTGAGCAGTTCTTC	CASSSASSLEQFF
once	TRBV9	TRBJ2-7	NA	TGTGCCAGCAGCGCCGCCGGCCCAGCGAATTCCGAGCAGTACTTC	CASSAAGPANSEQYF
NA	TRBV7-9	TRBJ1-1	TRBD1	TGTGCCAGCAGGGAGGGGGCGCAGGGCACTGAAGCTTTCTTT	CASREGAQGTEAFF
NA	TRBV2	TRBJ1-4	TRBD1	TGTGCCAGCAGTGAATGGACAGGGCAAGGCGAAAAACTGTTTTTT	CASSEWTGQGEKLFF
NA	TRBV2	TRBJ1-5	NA	TGTGCCAGCAGCCCGAGGGGGGGGCCGTCTTATCAGCCCCAGCATTTT	CASSPRGGPSYQPQHF
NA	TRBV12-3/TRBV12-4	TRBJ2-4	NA	TGTGCCAGCAGTTCCACCCTGGGGCGCATTCAGTACTTC	CASSSTLGRIQYF
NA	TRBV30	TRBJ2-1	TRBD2	TGTGCCGGAGCTACTAGCGGGATAGGCAATGAGCAGTTCTTC	CAGATSGIGNEQFF
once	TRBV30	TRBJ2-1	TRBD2	TGTGCCTGGTCCCTAGCGGGAAGGGAGCAGTTCTTC	CAWSLAGREQFF
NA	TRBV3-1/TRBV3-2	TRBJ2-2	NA	TGTGCCAGCAGCCTAGCGGTGAACACCGGGGAGCTGTTTTTT	CASSLAVNTGELFF
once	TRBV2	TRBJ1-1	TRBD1	TGTGCCAGCAAGGGGACAGGGGTCACTGAAGCTTTCTTT	CASKGTGVTEAFF
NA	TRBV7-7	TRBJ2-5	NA	TGTGCTAGCAGTTCCTCCTTCTCAGGGTTCGGAGAGACCCAGTACTTC	CASSSSFSGFGETQYF
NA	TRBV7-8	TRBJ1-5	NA	TGTGCCAGCAGCTGGGGGCAGAGCAATCAGCCCCAGCATTTT	CASSWGQSNQPQHF
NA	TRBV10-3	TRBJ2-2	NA	TGTGCCATCAGTGACGCTAGCGTCAACACCGGGGAGCTGTTTTTT	CAISDASVNTGELFF
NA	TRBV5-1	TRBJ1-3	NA	TGCGCCAGCAGCTTGGATGGCACCCGAAACACCATATATTTT	CASSLDGTRNTIYF
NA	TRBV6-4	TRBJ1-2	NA	TGTGCCAGCAGGGGGGACGGGACACTAAGTGGCTACACCTTC	CASRGDGTLSGYTF
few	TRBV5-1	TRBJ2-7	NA	TGCGCCAGCAGCTTGGAGGGGAACGAGCAGTACTTC	CASSLEGNEQYF